This record covers a single T cell receptor (beta chain). The data belong to a study of blood T cell repertoires in COVID-19. Whole-study context: The United States, Italy and Spain were the sources of the acute and convalescent COVID-19 samples.

Study processing details: Amplification of reference gene primers was used by the study to estimate nucleated cell counts. The table came from immunoSEQ multiplex PCR; TCRdb's copy has only in-frame clones and leaves some out. The V and J calls and the clone size are those of that table, but D and trimming were determined from the DNA. Altogether tens of thousands of clones are present, around 86% being singletons, with the ten largest covering about 9%. Germline loops: CDR1 SGHDT, CDR2 YYEEEE. V lost 7 bases and J lost 5, with 15 bases in between. This CDR3 contains 13 residues. The chain recombines TRBV5-6 with TRBJ1-2; maybe TRBD1 (5 bases). The sample comprised peripheral blood. The TCR originated in a human donor in a cohort sampled during active COVID-19. Here the CDR3 reads CASSQGISYGYTF. The CDR3 DNA sequence: TGTGCCAGCTCGCAGGGAATTTCTTATGGCTACACCTTC.